Listed below are T cell receptor beta chains from one sample, sequenced in a study of T cells in Graves' hyperthyroidism and ophthalmopathy. TCRdb re-derived calls from the multiplex PCR reads in MiXCR, one entry per CDR3 protein. The repertoire consists of hundreds of thousands of distinct CDR3 sequences, with about 15% occurring once and the leading ten covering about 22%. The material sequenced was blood. Source of these receptors: a woman under 40 with Graves' hyperthyroidism. Both conserved end residues are part of each CDR3. The order of the fields is J gene, D gene, V gene, clone size, CDR3 DNA, CDR3 protein. D genes are given only for firm matches. The listing skips clone size in some rows; elsewhere it reads once, few, many or a size class.

J gene: TRBJ1-2
D gene: NA
V gene: TRBV6-1
clone size: NA
CDR3 DNA: TGTGCCAGCAGTGAAACAGGGTTTGGTAGAAATGGCTACACCTTC
CDR3 protein: CASSETGFGRNGYTF

J gene: TRBJ2-2
D gene: TRBD1
V gene: TRBV28
clone size: few
CDR3 DNA: TGTGCCAGCAGCCCCAGGAGCCGAGGGGGCGTCGGGGAGCTGTTTTTT
CDR3 protein: CASSPRSRGGVGELFF

J gene: TRBJ2-7
D gene: NA
V gene: TRBV7-8
clone size: few
CDR3 DNA: TGTGCCAGCAGCTCGATGACATCTTCCGAGCAGTACTTC
CDR3 protein: CASSSMTSSEQYF

J gene: TRBJ2-7
D gene: NA
V gene: TRBV7-3
clone size: many
CDR3 DNA: TGTGCCAGCAGCCCCACCCCCCGAGACGAGCAGTACTTC
CDR3 protein: CASSPTPRDEQYF

J gene: TRBJ2-1
D gene: NA
V gene: TRBV6-5
clone size: NA
CDR3 DNA: TGTGCCAGCAGTTACTCCCCTAGGGACCCGCGGTTCTTC
CDR3 protein: CASSYSPRDPRFF

J gene: TRBJ2-1
D gene: TRBD2
V gene: TRBV19
clone size: few
CDR3 DNA: TGTGCCAGTAATCAGGGACTAGGGAATGAGCAGTTCTTC
CDR3 protein: CASNQGLGNEQFF

J gene: TRBJ2-2
D gene: TRBD2
V gene: TRBV5-1
clone size: many
CDR3 DNA: TGCGCCAGCAGCTTGGAAGCGGGACCCCTAGACGCGAACACCGGGGAGCTGTTTTTT
CDR3 protein: CASSLEAGPLDANTGELFF

J gene: TRBJ2-2
D gene: NA
V gene: TRBV10-1
clone size: many
CDR3 DNA: TGCGCCAGCAGTGAACAGGGTTTGCGCGGGGAGCTGTTTTTT
CDR3 protein: CASSEQGLRGELFF

J gene: TRBJ2-3
D gene: TRBD2
V gene: TRBV16
clone size: NA
CDR3 DNA: TGTGCCAGCAGCGGCGGGAGCGGCACAGATACGCAGTATTTT
CDR3 protein: CASSGGSGTDTQYF

J gene: TRBJ2-6
D gene: TRBD2
V gene: TRBV20-1
clone size: few
CDR3 DNA: TGCAGTGCTAGGGCTCGGGGGGCTGGGGCCAACGTCCTGACTTTC
CDR3 protein: CSARARGAGANVLTF

J gene: TRBJ2-7
D gene: TRBD2
V gene: TRBV2
clone size: many
CDR3 DNA: TGTGCCAGCAGTGGAGCGGGAGGGCCCTACGAGCAGTACTTC
CDR3 protein: CASSGAGGPYEQYF

J gene: TRBJ1-6
D gene: NA
V gene: TRBV7-3
clone size: NA
CDR3 DNA: TGTGCCAGCAGCTTAACCGAACAGGGTCATTCACCCCTCCACTTT
CDR3 protein: CASSLTEQGHSPLHF

J gene: TRBJ1-6
D gene: NA
V gene: TRBV29-1
clone size: few
CDR3 DNA: TGCAGCGCCATCATTACAGGGAATAATTCACCCCTCCACTTT
CDR3 protein: CSAIITGNNSPLHF

J gene: TRBJ2-1
D gene: NA
V gene: TRBV24-1
clone size: many
CDR3 DNA: TGTGCCACCAGTGATCCGGGCGGGACACTCGACGATGAGCAGTTCTTC
CDR3 protein: CATSDPGGTLDDEQFF

J gene: TRBJ1-2
D gene: NA
V gene: TRBV7-9
clone size: NA
CDR3 DNA: TGTGCCAGCAGCTTCCCAGTGGGGGGACTCTTGTATGGCTACACCTTC
CDR3 protein: CASSFPVGGLLYGYTF

J gene: TRBJ2-1
D gene: NA
V gene: TRBV11-2
clone size: many
CDR3 DNA: TGTGCCAGCTCCACAGGTGAGTCCTACAATGAGCAGTTCTTC
CDR3 protein: CASSTGESYNEQFF

J gene: TRBJ2-3
D gene: TRBD2
V gene: TRBV11-2
clone size: many
CDR3 DNA: TGTGCCAGCAGCTCCCTGACTAGCGGGGCCAGTCCCCGACTCACAGATACGCAGTATTTT
CDR3 protein: CASSSLTSGASPRLTDTQYF

J gene: TRBJ2-1
D gene: TRBD2
V gene: TRBV10-3
clone size: NA
CDR3 DNA: TGTGCCATCAGTTCGGGACTAGCGGGTATAATTTCCAATGAGCAGTTCTTC
CDR3 protein: CAISSGLAGIISNEQFF

J gene: TRBJ2-5
D gene: NA
V gene: TRBV11-2
clone size: many
CDR3 DNA: TGTGCCAGCAGCCCACTCGTGGGGGAGACCCAGTACTTC
CDR3 protein: CASSPLVGETQYF

J gene: TRBJ1-5
D gene: NA
V gene: TRBV6-2/TRBV6-3
clone size: many
CDR3 DNA: TGTGCCAGTTCCCCGAGCTTGGGGTACAGCAATCAGCCCCAGCATTTT
CDR3 protein: CASSPSLGYSNQPQHF

J gene: TRBJ1-2
D gene: NA
V gene: TRBV4-3
clone size: few
CDR3 DNA: TGCGCCAGCAGCCAAGATCCGAAGGCAGGCCCATATGGCTACACCTTC
CDR3 protein: CASSQDPKAGPYGYTF

J gene: TRBJ2-6
D gene: NA
V gene: TRBV3-1
clone size: few
CDR3 DNA: TGTGCCAGCAGCTCGCACTCTGGGGCCAACGTCCTGACTTTC
CDR3 protein: CASSSHSGANVLTF

J gene: TRBJ1-2
D gene: NA
V gene: TRBV2
clone size: NA
CDR3 DNA: TGTGCCAGCAGTGAACTTCAAGCAGGGAGCGGCTACACCTTC
CDR3 protein: CASSELQAGSGYTF

J gene: TRBJ2-3
D gene: NA
V gene: TRBV6-2/TRBV6-3
clone size: many
CDR3 DNA: TGTGCCAGCAGTTCGGGGCTCACAGATACGCAGTATTTT
CDR3 protein: CASSSGLTDTQYF

J gene: TRBJ2-5
D gene: TRBD2
V gene: TRBV11-3
clone size: NA
CDR3 DNA: TGTGCCAGCAGCTCCGGGACTAGCGGAGAGACCCAGTACTTC
CDR3 protein: CASSSGTSGETQYF

J gene: TRBJ1-1
D gene: NA
V gene: TRBV7-8
clone size: many
CDR3 DNA: TGTGCCAGCATCTACACCCTTGGCACTGAAGCTTTCTTT
CDR3 protein: CASIYTLGTEAFF

J gene: TRBJ2-2
D gene: NA
V gene: TRBV24-1
clone size: many
CDR3 DNA: TGTGCCACCAGTGTAACAAGCCTCCCCACCGGGGAGCTGTTTTTT
CDR3 protein: CATSVTSLPTGELFF

J gene: TRBJ2-7
D gene: TRBD1
V gene: TRBV20-1
clone size: many
CDR3 DNA: TGCAGTGCTAGAGAGCCGACAGGGAATACCTACGAGCAGTACTTC
CDR3 protein: CSAREPTGNTYEQYF

J gene: TRBJ1-4
D gene: NA
V gene: TRBV12-3/TRBV12-4
clone size: few
CDR3 DNA: TGTGCCAGCAGTCAGACAGGCACGATAGAAGAAAAACTGTTTTTT
CDR3 protein: CASSQTGTIEEKLFF

J gene: TRBJ1-1
D gene: TRBD1
V gene: TRBV6-1
clone size: many
CDR3 DNA: TGTGCCAGCAGTTATCCGGACAGGGCCGCTGAAGCTTTCTTT
CDR3 protein: CASSYPDRAAEAFF

J gene: TRBJ2-2
D gene: NA
V gene: TRBV14
clone size: few
CDR3 DNA: TGTGCCAGCAGCCAAGATTGGGGGGCCGGGGAGCTGTTTTTT
CDR3 protein: CASSQDWGAGELFF

J gene: TRBJ1-2
D gene: NA
V gene: TRBV6-2/TRBV6-3
clone size: NA
CDR3 DNA: TGTGCCAGCAGCCCGGGGGTCCAGCGACAATATGGCTACACCTTC
CDR3 protein: CASSPGVQRQYGYTF

J gene: TRBJ1-1
D gene: NA
V gene: TRBV6-1
clone size: many
CDR3 DNA: TGTGCCAGCAGGTACGCAGAGGTCACTGAAGCTTTCTTT
CDR3 protein: CASRYAEVTEAFF

J gene: TRBJ2-1
D gene: NA
V gene: TRBV28
clone size: many
CDR3 DNA: TGTGCCAGCAGATCTCAGGGGTTGAACTACAATGAGCAGTTCTTC
CDR3 protein: CASRSQGLNYNEQFF

J gene: TRBJ2-7
D gene: NA
V gene: TRBV29-1
clone size: many
CDR3 DNA: TGCAGCGTTGAAGGGTTAACCGACAGTTTAACTTACGAGCAGTACTTC
CDR3 protein: CSVEGLTDSLTYEQYF

J gene: TRBJ2-1
D gene: TRBD2
V gene: TRBV6-1
clone size: NA
CDR3 DNA: TGTGCCAGCAGTGAATTGGCGGGAGCACTCAATGAGCAGTTCTTC
CDR3 protein: CASSELAGALNEQFF

J gene: TRBJ2-7
D gene: TRBD2
V gene: TRBV29-1
clone size: many
CDR3 DNA: TGCAGCGTTGTAGGAGGACAGGGGACTAGCGGAACCTACGAGCAGTACTTC
CDR3 protein: CSVVGGQGTSGTYEQYF

J gene: TRBJ2-2
D gene: TRBD1
V gene: TRBV7-2
clone size: many
CDR3 DNA: TGTGCCAGCAGCTTATTAGGGGGCCCGAGAGGCGGGGAGCTGTTTTTT
CDR3 protein: CASSLLGGPRGGELFF

J gene: TRBJ1-4
D gene: NA
V gene: TRBV20-1
clone size: NA
CDR3 DNA: TGCAGTGCGGGGCGCGCCTGGAGGAATGAAAAACTGTTTTTT
CDR3 protein: CSAGRAWRNEKLFF

J gene: TRBJ1-2
D gene: NA
V gene: TRBV15
clone size: many
CDR3 DNA: TGTGCCACCATTTCCAACCCCGGGGCCCACTATGGCTACACCTTC
CDR3 protein: CATISNPGAHYGYTF

J gene: TRBJ1-5
D gene: NA
V gene: TRBV7-8
clone size: many
CDR3 DNA: TGTGCCAGCAGCCCAAGGGAAAGCGATCAGCCCCAGCATTTT
CDR3 protein: CASSPRESDQPQHF

J gene: TRBJ2-7
D gene: NA
V gene: TRBV6-2/TRBV6-3
clone size: few
CDR3 DNA: TGTGCCAGCAGTTACAGCGATGGCTACGAGCAGTACTTC
CDR3 protein: CASSYSDGYEQYF

J gene: TRBJ1-1
D gene: NA
V gene: TRBV20-1
clone size: NA
CDR3 DNA: TGCAGTGCTATAAGTGTATTGCGGACTGAAGCTTTCTTT
CDR3 protein: CSAISVLRTEAFF

J gene: TRBJ2-2
D gene: NA
V gene: TRBV11-2
clone size: NA
CDR3 DNA: TGTGCCAGCAGCTTAGGCGTATACACCGGGGAGCTGTTTTTT
CDR3 protein: CASSLGVYTGELFF

J gene: TRBJ1-1
D gene: NA
V gene: TRBV5-1
clone size: NA
CDR3 DNA: TGCGCCAGCACCTCTGGCAGGGCAGGGAAGAACACTGAAGCTTTCTTT
CDR3 protein: CASTSGRAGKNTEAFF

J gene: TRBJ2-5
D gene: TRBD1
V gene: TRBV5-1
clone size: few
CDR3 DNA: TGCGCCAGCAGCTTGGAGGGGGCGCTTGAGACCCAGTACTTC
CDR3 protein: CASSLEGALETQYF

J gene: TRBJ2-7
D gene: TRBD1
V gene: TRBV6-1
clone size: many
CDR3 DNA: TGTGCCAGCAGTAAAACCCCGGGACAGGCCTACGAGCAGTACTTC
CDR3 protein: CASSKTPGQAYEQYF

J gene: TRBJ2-7
D gene: TRBD2
V gene: TRBV7-9
clone size: NA
CDR3 DNA: TGTGCCAGCAGTCTTCCAGCGGGGGGCCACGAGCAGTACTTC
CDR3 protein: CASSLPAGGHEQYF

J gene: TRBJ2-1
D gene: NA
V gene: TRBV19
clone size: NA
CDR3 DNA: TGTGCCAGTCACAGGGAGGGCTACAATGAGCAGTTCTTC
CDR3 protein: CASHREGYNEQFF

J gene: TRBJ2-4
D gene: NA
V gene: TRBV30
clone size: NA
CDR3 DNA: TGTGCCTGGAGTGTAGCTTCATCAAACATTCAGTACTTC
CDR3 protein: CAWSVASSNIQYF

J gene: TRBJ2-5
D gene: NA
V gene: TRBV7-9
clone size: many
CDR3 DNA: TGTGCCAGCAGCGCCATCGGGGGAGGGGGCAAAAAGACCCAGTACTTC
CDR3 protein: CASSAIGGGGKKTQYF

J gene: TRBJ1-3
D gene: NA
V gene: TRBV20-1
clone size: many
CDR3 DNA: TGCAGTGCTAGAGTTGAACACTCTGGAAACACCATATATTTT
CDR3 protein: CSARVEHSGNTIYF